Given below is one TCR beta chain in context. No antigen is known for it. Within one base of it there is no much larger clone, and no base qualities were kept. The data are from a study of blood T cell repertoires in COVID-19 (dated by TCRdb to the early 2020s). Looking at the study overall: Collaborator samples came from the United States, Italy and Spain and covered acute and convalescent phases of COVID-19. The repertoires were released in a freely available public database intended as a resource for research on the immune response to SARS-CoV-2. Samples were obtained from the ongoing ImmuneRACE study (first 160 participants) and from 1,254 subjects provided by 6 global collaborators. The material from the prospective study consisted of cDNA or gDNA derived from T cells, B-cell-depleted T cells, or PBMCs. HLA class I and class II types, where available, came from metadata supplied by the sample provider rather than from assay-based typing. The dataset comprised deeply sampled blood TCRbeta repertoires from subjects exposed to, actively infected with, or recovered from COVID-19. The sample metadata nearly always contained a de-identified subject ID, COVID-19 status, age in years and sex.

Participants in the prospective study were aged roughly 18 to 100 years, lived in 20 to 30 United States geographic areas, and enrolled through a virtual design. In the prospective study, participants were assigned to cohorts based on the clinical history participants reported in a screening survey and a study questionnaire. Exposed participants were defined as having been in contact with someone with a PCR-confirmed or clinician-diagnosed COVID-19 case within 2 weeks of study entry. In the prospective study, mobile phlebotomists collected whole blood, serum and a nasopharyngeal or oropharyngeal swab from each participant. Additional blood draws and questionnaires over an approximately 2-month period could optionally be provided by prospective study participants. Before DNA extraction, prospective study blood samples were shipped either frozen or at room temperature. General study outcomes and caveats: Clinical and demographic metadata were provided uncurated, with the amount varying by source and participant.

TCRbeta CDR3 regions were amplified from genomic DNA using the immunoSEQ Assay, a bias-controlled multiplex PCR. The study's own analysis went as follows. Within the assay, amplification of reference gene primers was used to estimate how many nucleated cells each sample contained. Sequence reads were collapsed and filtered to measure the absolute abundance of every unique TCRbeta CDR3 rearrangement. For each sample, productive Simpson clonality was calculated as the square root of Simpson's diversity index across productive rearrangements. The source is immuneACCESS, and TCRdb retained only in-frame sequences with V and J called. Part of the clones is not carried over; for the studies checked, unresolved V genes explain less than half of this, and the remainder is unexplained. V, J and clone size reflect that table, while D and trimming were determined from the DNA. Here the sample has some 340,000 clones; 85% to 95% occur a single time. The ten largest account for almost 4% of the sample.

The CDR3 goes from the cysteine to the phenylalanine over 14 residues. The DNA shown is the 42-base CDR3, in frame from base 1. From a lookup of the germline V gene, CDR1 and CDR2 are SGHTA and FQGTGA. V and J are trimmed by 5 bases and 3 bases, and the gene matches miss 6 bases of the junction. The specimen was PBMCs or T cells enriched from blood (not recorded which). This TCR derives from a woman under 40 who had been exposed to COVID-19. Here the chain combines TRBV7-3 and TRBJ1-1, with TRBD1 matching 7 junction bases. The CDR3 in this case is CASSDGQVYTEAFF. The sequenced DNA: TGTGCCAGCAGCGATGGACAGGTGTACACTGAAGCTTTCTTT.